The rows below give T cell receptor beta chains drawn from one sample of a study of early T cells in non-severe SARS-CoV-2 infection. TCRdb redid the calling of the 5' RACE reads with MiXCR, one entry per CDR3 protein. The repertoire holds roughly 50,000 distinct CDR3 sequences, with 8% to 10% as singletons. The specimen was whole blood. The receptors originated from an adult who was a healthcare worker with PCR-confirmed SARS-CoV-2 infection or an uninfected control (not recorded which). The CDR3 runs from the conserved cysteine through the conserved F or W. Each record gives: clone size, V gene, CDR3 length, J gene, CDR3 protein. Size tells how often a clone was seen (once, few, many) or the class of an expanded clone, and some rows leave it out.

>NA|TRBV5-4|16|TRBJ2-7
CASSLFVPGGIYEQYF
>many|TRBV7-6|12|TRBJ2-3
CASSFRSDTQYF
>few|TRBV13|15|TRBJ2-3
CASSQRSGGTDTQYF
>few|TRBV7-2|14|TRBJ2-2
CASSRLAGAGELFF
>NA|TRBV30|18|TRBJ2-7
CARSEGSGSPTFSYEQYF
>many|TRBV25-1|14|TRBJ2-7
CASRATGYTYEQYF
>NA|TRBV5-1|13|TRBJ2-4
CASSAEGTNIQYF
>many|TRBV28|18|TRBJ1-3
CASSLDNRAASSGNTIYF
>few|TRBV11-2|14|TRBJ2-7
CASNPPIRSYEQYF
>NA|TRBV6-6|15|TRBJ2-2
CASSGQTRDPGELFF